Listed here are 28 T cell receptor beta chains from one sample, sequenced in a study of blood T cell repertoires in COVID-19. Assay: immunoSEQ multiplex PCR; the TCRdb copy retains only in-frame clones and omits some. Of about 300,000 clones in the sample, more than 85% are singletons; the top ten hold 1.3%. Sequenced sample: peripheral blood. The receptors originated from a man in his sixties or seventies with acute or convalescent COVID-19.

V usage is TRBV5-4 and J usage is TRBJ2-7, with a tentative D call TRBD2 (6 bases). From germline, CDR1 is SGHNT and CDR2 YYREEE (reference sequence). With 0 bases removed from V and 5 bases from J, the gap between germline ends came to 21 bases. The CDR3 is 17 amino acids. The CDR3 nucleotides are TGTGCCAGCAGCTTGGGCTTCGGCGCGGGATCGCTGAACGAGCAGTACTTC. Translating it yields CASSLGFGAGSLNEQYF.

The chain combines TRBV18 with TRBJ1-6, with 9 bases that match TRBD1. The length of the CDR3 is 16 residues. The J segment lost 10 bases and the V segment lost 3 bases, leaving 10 bases of the junction unmatched. Germline V CDR1 and CDR2: KGHSH, LQKENI. CDR3 sequence: CASSPPNRGQNSPLHF. As DNA, the CDR3 is TGTGCCAGCTCACCTCCCAACAGGGGGCAAAACTCACCCCTCCACTTT.

The chain combines TRBV7-8 with TRBJ1-2; 7 nucleotides agree with TRBD1. The CDR3 extends over 14 amino acids. Germline values: CDR1 SGHVS, CDR2 FQNEAQ. The junction had 7 bases not matched to a gene; V was cut back by 6 bases and J by 3 bases. The CDR3 reads CASSPRQGDYGYTF. The CDR3 DNA reads as TGTGCCAGCAGTCCAAGACAGGGAGACTATGGCTACACCTTC.

J is TRBJ2-3 and V is TRBV5-6; TRBD1 agrees at 10 bases. CDR1 and CDR2 from the germline V gene are SGHDT and YYEEEE. The trim removed 5 bases at V and 2 bases at J, leaving 8 bases unmatched. The CDR3 length is 16 residues. The CDR3 DNA is TGTGCCAGCAGGAATGACAGGGGGCGCAACACAGATACGCAGTATTTT. Translation: CASRNDRGRNTDTQYF.

The CDR3, as DNA: TGTGCCAGCAGCACCCGGACAGGAGGGAACACTGAAGCTTTCTTT. Its translation: CASSTRTGGNTEAFF. The chain recombines TRBV5-4 with TRBJ1-1; 7 nucleotides match TRBD1. CDR3 size: 15 residues. The germline gives CDR1 SGHNT, CDR2 YYREEE (reference sequence). V lost 4 bases and J lost 1; bases outside the gene matches: 7.

The chain recombines TRBV9 with TRBJ1-1, with D hard to call. Germline CDR1 reads SGDLS; CDR2 reads YYNGEE. The CDR3 is made up of 14 amino acids. Trimming removed 4 bases at V and 0 bases at J, with 10 bases between. CDR3 amino acids: CASSTGSLNTEAFF. The CDR3, as DNA: TGTGCCAGCAGCACCGGGAGCTTGAACACTGAAGCTTTCTTT.

The chain joins TRBV6-5 to TRBJ1-5; a weak D match, TRBD1 (5 bases). Trimming took off 5 bases at V and 0 bases at J, with 11 bases between the two ends. CDR1 is MNHEY and CDR2 is SVGAGI in the germline V gene. The CDR3 length is 15 residues. The CDR3 region has the DNA TGTGCCAGCAGTCCTCGACAGTATAGCAATCAGCCCCAGCATTTT. Translation: CASSPRQYSNQPQHF.

The J gene is TRBJ1-5, the V gene TRBV3-1 (or the pseudogene TRBV3-2); D may be TRBD1 (6 bases). The V gene's germline CDR1 is LGHDT and CDR2 YNNKEL (reference sequence). V dropped 1 base and J dropped 4 bases, with 11 bases sitting between them. This CDR3 spans 15 amino acids. CDR3 loop: CASSQARGGNQPQHF. The CDR3 nucleotides are TGTGCCAGCAGCCAAGCCAGGGGCGGGAATCAGCCCCAGCATTTT.

In this sample, this clone turned up once. V and J are TRBV10-3 and TRBJ2-3; perhaps TRBD2 as D (5 bases). The length of the CDR3 is 15 residues. Trimming shortened V by 5 bases and J by 2 bases, and 14 bases separated the two germline ends. The V gene's germline CDR1 is ENHRY and CDR2 SYGVKD. The CDR3 protein is CAISNWEADTDTQYF. CDR3 in DNA: TGTGCCATCAGTAATTGGGAAGCGGACACAGATACGCAGTATTTT.

This sequence joins TRBV2 and TRBJ2-7; 7 positions agree with TRBD1. This CDR3 has 14 residues. V lost 6 bases to trimming and J lost 0 bases; unmatched junction nucleotides: 5. CDR1 is SNHLY and CDR2 is FYNNEI in the germline V gene. CDR3 residues: CASRGDRNSYEQYF. The CDR3, as DNA: TGTGCCAGCAGAGGGGACAGAAACTCCTACGAGCAGTACTTC. Complete variable domain (other parts from reference TRBV2 and TRBJ2-7): EPEVTQTPSHQVTQMGQEVILRCVPISNHLYFYWYRQILGQKVEFLVSFYNNEISEKSEIFDDQFSVERPDGSNFTLKIRSTKLEDSAMYFCASRGDRNSYEQYFGPGTRLTVT.

The chain links TRBV14 to TRBJ2-4; D uncertain. V lost 5 bases and J lost 6, with 14 bases in between. CDR1 and CDR2 from the germline V gene are SGHDN and FVKESK. The CDR3 spans 14 residues. This chain's CDR3 is CASSYQLSPNIQYF. The CDR3 DNA reads TGTGCCAGCAGCTACCAATTAAGCCCAAACATTCAGTACTTC.

The rearrangement links TRBV5-5 to TRBJ1-5; the D is unclear. Germline CDR1 SGHKS, CDR2 YYEKEE (reference sequence). V was clipped by 1 base and J by 3 bases, with 11 bases between them. The CDR3 has 15 amino acids. CDR3 in amino acids: CASSLSSRNNQPQHF. The CDR3 DNA sequence: TGTGCCAGCAGCTTGTCCTCGAGAAACAATCAGCCCCAGCATTTT.

The V and J genes are TRBV3-1 (or the pseudogene TRBV3-2) and TRBJ2-6, with 11 bases lining up with TRBD1. V lost 4 bases, J lost 10 bases, and 9 bases stayed unmatched. Germline CDR1 is LGHDT and CDR2 is YNNKEL (reference sequence). This CDR3 has 16 amino acids. CDR3 sequence reads: CASSPQPGDRGNVLTF. The CDR3 DNA follows: TGTGCCAGCAGCCCGCAGCCAGGGGACAGGGGGAACGTCCTGACTTTC.

The genes are TRBV7-8 and TRBJ2-2; 12 nucleotides line up with TRBD2. Germline CDR1 reads SGHVS; CDR2 reads FQNEAQ. This CDR3 has 19 amino acids. V gave up 5 bases and J gave up 5 bases; unmatched junction bases: 15. Here the CDR3 reads CASSIRPPGLAGRTGELFF. For the CDR3, the DNA is TGTGCCAGCAGCATTAGACCCCCAGGACTAGCGGGAAGAACCGGGGAGCTGTTTTTT.

The V call is TRBV5-1, the J call TRBJ2-2; 10 nucleotides match TRBD2. Germline V gives CDR1 SGHRS, CDR2 YFSETQ. After removal of 4 bases from V and 4 bases from J, the junction contained 4 bases not matched to a gene. This CDR3 is built from 15 residues. The CDR3 sequence is CASSPSGRATGELFF. The CDR3 nucleotides read TGCGCCAGCAGCCCCAGCGGGAGGGCCACCGGGGAGCTGTTTTTT.

The table lists this clone with a few counts. DNA for the CDR3: TGTGCCAGCAGCCAAGATCCGACTAGACTCACCTACGAGCAGTACTTC. Its protein product is CASSQDPTRLTYEQYF. This chain links TRBV3-1 (or the pseudogene TRBV3-2) with TRBJ2-7; D might be TRBD2 (6 bases). Trimming cost V 0 bases and J 2 bases, with 14 bases left between them. CDR1 LGHDT and CDR2 YNNKEL come from the germline V gene (reference sequence). This CDR3 has 16 residues.

This clone was counted between two and nine times. This chain links TRBV10-3 with TRBJ2-1; TRBD2 aligns across 9 bases. This CDR3 spans 15 amino acids. Germline CDR1 and CDR2: ENHRY and SYGVKD. With V trimmed by 3 bases and J by 9 bases, 9 bases remained unmatched. CDR3 sequence reads: CAISDRGGEMAEQFF. As DNA, the CDR3 is TGTGCCATCAGTGACCGCGGGGGGGAGATGGCTGAGCAGTTCTTC.

In its sample, this clone was seen a few times. The V call is TRBV30, the J call TRBJ1-3, with D perhaps TRBD1 (6 bases). The CDR3 has 14 residues. From germline, CDR1 is GTSNPN and CDR2 SVGIG (reference sequence). The V end lost 2 bases, the J end lost 2 bases, and 10 bases lay between the germline ends. The CDR3 here is CAWSTTGPGNTIYF. DNA for the CDR3: TGTGCCTGGAGTACTACAGGGCCTGGAAACACCATATATTTT.

This sequence joins TRBV9 and TRBJ2-7, with D perhaps matching TRBD1 (5 bases). This CDR3 contains 15 residues. V was clipped by 0 bases and J by 6 bases, with 16 bases between them. Per the germline V gene, CDR1 is SGDLS and CDR2 is YYNGEE. The CDR3 DNA follows: TGTGCCAGCAGCGTAGACGGCAGGGTTTTATCCGAGCAGTACTTC. Protein: CASSVDGRVLSEQYF.

The V call is TRBV2, the J call TRBJ1-5, with 7 bases that match TRBD1. Trimming removed 5 bases from V and 6 bases from J; junction bases left unmatched: 7. This CDR3 has 14 residues. Germline CDR1 and CDR2: SNHLY and FYNNEI. In DNA, the CDR3 is TGTGCCAGCAGTCTCGACAGGGATGTTCAGCCCCAGCATTTT. This gives the protein CASSLDRDVQPQHF.

The V gene is TRBV7-2, the J gene TRBJ1-5; TRBD1 is a possible D gene (5 bases). The V end lost 4 bases, the J end lost 7 bases, and 17 bases lay between the germline ends. Germline V gene sequence: CDR1 SGHTA, CDR2 FQGNSA. The CDR3 spans 15 residues. This chain's CDR3 is CASSSMGGGNQPQHF. Written as DNA, the CDR3 is TGTGCCAGCAGCTCAATGGGGGGTGGGAACCAGCCCCAGCATTTT. Together with reference TRBV7-2 and TRBJ1-5, the CDR3 gives the full variable domain: GAGVSQSPSNKVTEKGKDVELRCDPISGHTALYWYRQSLGQGLEFLIYFQGNSAPDKSGLPSDRFSAERTGGSVSTLTIQRTQQEDSAVYLCASSSMGGGNQPQHFGDGTRLSIL.

The rearrangement links TRBV20-1 to TRBJ2-3; perhaps TRBD1 as D (5 bases). V lost 6 bases to trimming and J lost 4 bases, with 8 bases between them. CDR1 and CDR2 (germline): DFQATT, SNEGSKA (reference sequence). This CDR3 is 11 amino acids long. The CDR3 coding sequence is TGCAGTGCCCGGACACCAGATACGCAGTATTTT. Its protein is CSARTPDTQYF.

CDR3 in amino acids: CASSLLSRNEQFF. CDR3 sequence (DNA): TGTGCCAGCAGCTTGCTTTCCCGGAATGAGCAGTTCTTC. The chain links TRBV5-4 to TRBJ2-1, with unresolved D. Germline loops: CDR1 SGHNT, CDR2 YYREEE (reference sequence). This CDR3 comprises 13 residues. Trimming stripped 1 base from V and 7 bases from J, with 9 bases between.

Turning to this clone: This same CDR3 is encoded by further DNA sequences in the sample. The CDR3 region is CASSLGGRTDTQYF. CDR3 DNA: TGCGCCAGCAGCTTGGGGGGGCGCACAGATACGCAGTATTTT. The V gene is TRBV5-1, the J gene TRBJ2-3; D perhaps matches TRBD1 (6 bases). Germline CDR1 and CDR2: SGHRS and YFSETQ. The CDR3 extends over 14 amino acids. The V gene lost 0 bases and the J gene lost 1 base, with 6 bases spanning the gap. The full variable domain, in which reference TRBV5-1 and TRBJ2-3 provide the parts outside the CDR3, is KAGVTQTPRYLIKTRGQQVTLSCSPISGHRSVSWYQQTPGQGLQFLFEYFSETQRNKGNFPGRFSGRQFSNSRSEMNVSTLELGDSALYLCASSLGGRTDTQYFGPGTRLTVL.

This clone came up once. The chain couples TRBV5-1 to TRBJ2-2; 7 nucleotides align to TRBD1. The CDR3 covers 17 residues. Germline values: CDR1 SGHRS, CDR2 YFSETQ. With 3 bases clipped from V and 2 bases from J, the junction kept 10 bases outside the gene matches. CDR3 DNA: TGCGCCAGCAGCTCCAAACCGGGACAGCCTAACACCGGGGAGCTGTTTTTT. Translating it yields CASSSKPGQPNTGELFF.

The chain couples TRBV18 to TRBJ1-4; no definite D call. Germline values: CDR1 KGHSH, CDR2 LQKENI. V shed 5 bases and J shed 8 bases, with 21 bases lying between them. The CDR3 length is 16 residues. CDR3: CASSSSAPGSEEKLFF. The DNA for the CDR3 is TGTGCCAGCTCATCCTCGGCGCCGGGGTCGGAGGAAAAACTGTTTTTT.

This rearrangement joins TRBV27 to TRBJ2-1; D unclear. Germline V CDR1 and CDR2: MNHEY, SMNVEV (reference sequence). The ends were cut back, 6 bases at V and 0 bases at J, with 9 bases in the middle. The CDR3 runs to 14 residues. This chain's CDR3 is CASSDFSSYNEQFF. DNA for the CDR3: TGTGCCAGCAGCGACTTTAGCTCCTACAATGAGCAGTTCTTC.

The chain combines TRBV29-1 with TRBJ1-1; no definite D call. The length of the CDR3 is 12 residues. Germline V gene data show CDR1 as SQVTM and CDR2 as ANQGSEA. Trimming shortened V by 6 bases and J by 4 bases, and 12 bases separated the two germline ends. The CDR3 protein is CSVAKPRTEAFF. As DNA, the CDR3 is TGCAGCGTAGCAAAACCCCGCACTGAAGCTTTCTTT.